This paragraph reports one T cell receptor beta chain. The antigen is not known. The PCR was carried out with 60 Vbeta primers and 13 Jbeta primers. Measured with immunoSEQ multiplex PCR; TCRdb has only the in-frame clones, and not every one. The clone table shows around 52,000 clones, with the ten largest holding 20% to 30%. This entry is derived from a study of cytomegalovirus exposure and HLA in healthy donors. The CDR3 runs 15 residues. Germline CDR1 and CDR2: ENHRY and SYGVKD. V dropped 7 bases and J dropped 1; count of bases not matched to a gene: 9. Study-level points and caveats: Most sequenced TCRs were rare (though some public TCRs occurred in many donors). When a later analysis was performed, an Asian-associated ancestry cluster reportedly had fewer N-insertions than the approximately 680-donor mean.

The sample was PBMCs. The TCR was taken from a man aged 40-49 years in good health and CMV-seropositive. The chain recombines TRBV10-3 with TRBJ1-1; TRBD1 agrees at 7 bases. The CDR3 DNA reads TGTGCCATCAATCAAGGCGGGGACAGGAACACTGAAGCTTTCTTT. Its translation: CAINQGGDRNTEAFF.